Below, 15 T cell receptor beta chains from the same sample are listed, as sequenced in a study of vaccination effects on CD4 cells after COVID-19. Their cognate antigens are unknown. Peptide-pool stimulation followed by sequencing identified expanded antigen-specific CD4+ clonotypes in the ViraFEST assay. When around 10 days of culture had elapsed, CD4+ T cells were isolated. Each person got two doses of an mRNA SARS-CoV-2 vaccine, BNT162b2 or mRNA-1273. Only in-frame clones appear in the TCRdb table, and some are missing; sequencing was by immunoSEQ multiplex PCR. The data contain tens of thousands of clones, roughly 82% of them seen just once; the ten biggest clones take up about 1.6%. The source material was CD4+ T cells from PBMCs cultured with HCoV-NL63 spike peptides, sampled after COVID-19 vaccination. The source of these receptors is a human donor who received a COVID-19 vaccine. Some clones in this sample may be carry-over from other donors' samples.

This clone was detected only once. This chain uses TRBV7-2 with TRBJ2-7, with 8 bases matching TRBD1. The V and J ends lost 2 bases and 3 bases, in that order; junction bases with no gene match: 3. In germline, CDR1 is SGHTA, CDR2 FQGNSA. The CDR3 contains 14 residues. CDR3 DNA: TGTGCCAGCAGCTTATCGACAGGGGTCTACGAGCAGTACGTC. Translation gives CASSLSTGVYEQYV.

This clone was recorded a few times. V gene TRBV5-8 combines with J gene TRBJ2-7; D not resolved. The V gene lost 3 bases and the J gene lost 4 bases, with 5 bases spanning the gap. The CDR3 extends over 11 amino acids. Germline assignment: CDR1 SGHTS and CDR2 YDEGEE. The CDR3 reads CASSYRYEQYV. In DNA form, the CDR3 reads TGTGCCAGCAGCTACCGATACGAGCAGTACGTC.

This chain links TRBV7-2 with TRBJ2-3; 12 bases are a match to TRBD2. CDR3 length: 16 residues. Germline trimming cut 7 bases from V and 2 bases from J; bases unmatched to any gene: 7. Germline V gives CDR1 SGHTA, CDR2 FQGNSA. This chain's CDR3 is CASTTLAGGDTDTQYF. CDR3 in DNA: TGTGCCAGCACCACTCTAGCGGGGGGGGACACAGATACGCAGTATTTT.

The chain employs TRBV3-1 (or the pseudogene TRBV3-2) and TRBJ2-3; D call uncertain. V was clipped by 0 bases and J by 4 bases, with 8 bases between them. The germline V gene encodes CDR1 LGHDT and CDR2 YNNKEL (reference sequence). The length of the CDR3 is 14 residues. The CDR3 here is CASSQDYRSDTQYF. The CDR3 region has the DNA TGTGCCAGCAGCCAAGATTATAGGTCAGATACGCAGTATTTT.

V usage is TRBV4-1 and J usage is TRBJ1-1, with 7 positions matching TRBD1. The CDR3 is 13 amino acids. V was clipped by 4 bases and J by 7 bases; unmatched bases: 6. Looked up from germline, CDR1 is MGHRA and CDR2 is YSYEKL. CDR3 loop: CASSLTDRREAFF. The CDR3 coding sequence is TGCGCCAGCAGCCTCACGGACAGGCGTGAAGCTTTCTTT.

The V call is TRBV10-3, the J call TRBJ2-3, with D possibly matching TRBD2 (6 bases). Germline-derived CDR1 and CDR2 are ENHRY and SYGVKD. The V end was cut by 1 base, the J end by 4 bases, with 12 bases between. This CDR3 region has 15 residues. In DNA, the CDR3 is TGTGCCATCAGTGAGTTACTAGCTACGTCAGATACGCAGTATTTT. Protein: CAISELLATSDTQYF.

This chain links TRBV6-4 with TRBJ2-1, with 12 nucleotides matching TRBD1. The CDR3 totals 16 residues. The germline V gene encodes CDR1 MRHNA and CDR2 SNTAGT. V lost 1 base and J lost 8; bases outside the gene matches: 6. CDR3 nucleotides: TGTGCCAGCAGTGACTATGGGGGACAGGGGGCTTATGAGCAGTTCTTC. This codes for CASSDYGGQGAYEQFF.

This sequence joins TRBV27 and TRBJ2-1; 8 bases are shared with TRBD2. CDR1 MNHEY and CDR2 SMNVEV come from the germline V gene (reference sequence). The CDR3 consists of 16 residues. Unmatched junction bases numbered 9, after V lost 6 bases and J lost 2 bases. CDR3 region: CASSLSGGSTYNEQFF. CDR3 nucleotides: TGTGCCAGCAGCCTTTCGGGGGGGAGTACCTACAATGAGCAGTTCTTC.

This chain uses TRBV2 with TRBJ2-2; possibly TRBD1 for D (5 bases). CDR3 length equals 14 residues. CDR1 is SNHLY and CDR2 is FYNNEI in the germline V gene. The V end was cut by 2 bases, the J end by 5 bases, with 9 bases between. In DNA form, the CDR3 reads TGTGCCAGCAGTGAATGGCAGGGAACCGGGGAGCTGTTTTTT. Amino acid sequence: CASSEWQGTGELFF.

The chain uses TRBV6-5 and TRBJ1-2; no clear D. CDR1 MNHEY and CDR2 SVGAGI come from the germline V gene. CDR3 length: 13 amino acids. The germline V and J ends were trimmed by 3 bases and 7 bases, with 12 bases remaining between them. As DNA, the CDR3 is TGTGCCAGCAGTTATACACGGAAGGGTGGCTACACCTTC. Its protein product is CASSYTRKGGYTF.

This rearrangement joins TRBV5-1 to TRBJ2-3; TRBD2 is a possible D gene (5 bases). CDR1 and CDR2 (germline): SGHRS, YFSETQ. V lost 4 bases, J lost 1 base, and 13 bases lay in between. The CDR3 sequence is 15 residues long. CDR3 amino acids: CASSTDFTRTDTQYF. DNA for the CDR3: TGCGCCAGCAGCACGGACTTTACCCGCACAGATACGCAGTATTTT.

V and J are TRBV5-1 and TRBJ1-2; TRBD1 aligns across 7 bases. The ends lost 5 bases at V and 0 bases at J; junction bases unmatched: 7. This CDR3 has 15 residues. Germline-derived CDR1 and CDR2 are SGHRS and YFSETQ. The CDR3 protein is CASRSGTASNYGYTF. CDR3 bases: TGCGCCAGCAGGTCCGGGACAGCCTCTAACTATGGCTACACCTTC.

The chain combines TRBV24-1 with TRBJ2-3; 7 bases match TRBD1. The CDR3 is 16 amino acids. Germline V gene sequence: CDR1 KGHDR, CDR2 SFDVKD. Trimming cost V 3 bases and J 0 bases; bases outside gene matches: 5. CDR3: CATSDRDRSSTDTQYF. The DNA of the CDR3 is TGTGCCACCAGTGATAGGGACAGATCTAGCACAGATACGCAGTATTTT.

The rearrangement links TRBV20-1 to TRBJ1-2; D is undetermined. CDR1 and CDR2 (germline): DFQATT, SNEGSKA (reference sequence). Trimming took 8 bases from V and 8 from J, leaving 9 bases between them. CDR3 length: 9 residues. The CDR3 spells CSSIAGYTF. CDR3 nucleotide sequence: TGCAGTTCGATAGCAGGCTACACCTTC.

This clone has just a few counts. J is TRBJ2-7 and V is TRBV5-4; TRBD1 matches 7 bases. The CDR3 is made up of 15 amino acids. With 3 bases clipped from V and 2 bases from J, the junction kept 8 bases outside the gene matches. Looked up from germline, CDR1 is SGHNT and CDR2 is YYREEE (reference sequence). The CDR3 loop reads CASSSRTTGTYEQYV. As DNA, the CDR3 is TGTGCCAGCAGCTCGCGGACGACAGGGACCTACGAGCAGTACGTC.